A single TCR beta chain is shown here with its context. As yet, its antigen is unknown. This sample stems from a study of beta chain features in type 1 diabetes. Study-wide results and limits: In every one of the four CD4+ subsets, TCRB CDR3s were moderately but significantly shorter in Type 1 diabetes patients. HLA influence on TCRB rearrangement stayed unresolved here.

Germline CDR1 and CDR2: LGHNA and YNFKEQ. The CDR3 length is 17 residues. V lost 0 bases, J lost 0 bases, and 12 bases lay in between. Since all of the isolated RNA was reverse transcribed, expressed TCRB transcripts were what got sequenced. Libraries were prepared by immunoSEQ multiplex PCR; TCRdb keeps only in-frame clonotypes and omits some of them. Found here are around 140,000 clones, less than 15% of them singletons; the top ten hold under 1.5%. Isolation of CD4+ naive, central memory, regulatory and stem cell-like memory cells was achieved by sorting via CD45RO/CCR7/CD25/CD127/CD95/CD27. This chain joins TRBV4-2 and TRBJ2-1, with D perhaps matching TRBD2 (6 bases). The clonotype was recovered from a man younger than 30 with type 1 diabetes. The material sequenced was central memory CD4+ T cells from blood. CDR3 nucleotide sequence: TGTGCCAGCAGCCAAGATCTAGGAGGGGTCTCCTACAATGAGCAGTTCTTC. It encodes CASSQDLGGVSYNEQFF.